This is a list of T cell receptor beta chains from one sample in a study of T cells in Graves' hyperthyroidism and ophthalmopathy. TCRdb re-called the multiplex PCR reads through MiXCR, storing one row per CDR3 protein. The table lists approximately 370,000 distinct CDR3 sequences, roughly 17% of them singletons. Sequenced material: blood. These receptors originate from a woman aged 25 to 39 with Graves' hyperthyroidism that later progressed to Graves' ophthalmopathy. Each CDR3 is given with its conserved first and last residue. D genes are given only for firm matches. The size of a clone is reported for some rows only, either as once, few or many, or as a class for expanded clones.

J gene: TRBJ1-4
CDR3 length: 18
clone size: few
V gene: TRBV6-6
D gene: TRBD1
CDR3 protein: CASSYNDREESTNEKLFF
CDR3 DNA: TGTGCCAGCAGTTACAATGACAGGGAGGAAAGCACTAATGAAAAACTGTTTTTT

J gene: TRBJ2-5
CDR3 length: 13
clone size: many
V gene: TRBV2
D gene: NA
CDR3 protein: CASSGRGQETQYF
CDR3 DNA: TGTGCCAGCAGTGGCAGGGGTCAAGAGACCCAGTACTTC

J gene: TRBJ2-1
CDR3 length: 16
clone size: few
V gene: TRBV19
D gene: TRBD2
CDR3 protein: CASSILGLGLANEQFF
CDR3 DNA: TGTGCCAGTAGTATATTGGGACTAGGCCTGGCAAATGAGCAGTTCTTC

J gene: TRBJ2-1
CDR3 length: 12
clone size: few
V gene: TRBV6-1
D gene: NA
CDR3 protein: CASTPDGSEAFF
CDR3 DNA: TGTGCCAGCACCCCTGATGGTAGCGAAGCGTTCTTC

J gene: TRBJ1-1
CDR3 length: 17
clone size: many
V gene: TRBV19
D gene: NA
CDR3 protein: CASSNLRTEVMNTEAFF
CDR3 DNA: TGTGCCAGTAGTAATCTTCGGACAGAAGTCATGAACACTGAAGCTTTCTTT

J gene: TRBJ1-2
CDR3 length: 14
clone size: few
V gene: TRBV5-4
D gene: TRBD1
CDR3 protein: CASSQGTGSYGYTF
CDR3 DNA: TGTGCCAGCAGCCAGGGGACAGGGAGCTATGGCTACACCTTC

J gene: TRBJ2-2
CDR3 length: 13
clone size: many
V gene: TRBV25-1
D gene: TRBD1
CDR3 protein: CAGQGSDTGELFF
CDR3 DNA: TGTGCCGGACAGGGGTCAGACACCGGGGAGCTGTTTTTT

J gene: TRBJ1-5
CDR3 length: 11
clone size: few
V gene: TRBV30
D gene: NA
CDR3 protein: CAWSEDGPQHF
CDR3 DNA: TGTGCCTGGAGCGAGGACGGGCCCCAGCATTTT

J gene: TRBJ1-2
CDR3 length: 12
clone size: NA
V gene: TRBV3-1
D gene: NA
CDR3 protein: CASSRTTVGPTF
CDR3 DNA: TGTGCCAGCAGTCGGACAACGGTCGGTCCCACCTTC

J gene: TRBJ2-7
CDR3 length: 15
clone size: many
V gene: TRBV11-2
D gene: TRBD1
CDR3 protein: CASSAGQGYSYEQYF
CDR3 DNA: TGTGCCAGCAGCGCTGGACAGGGTTATTCTTACGAGCAGTACTTC

J gene: TRBJ2-7
CDR3 length: 18
clone size: many
V gene: TRBV7-6
D gene: TRBD2
CDR3 protein: CASSRTVSSSGISYEQYF
CDR3 DNA: TGTGCCAGCAGCCGAACAGTATCATCCAGCGGGATCTCCTACGAGCAGTACTTC

J gene: TRBJ2-7
CDR3 length: 13
clone size: many
V gene: TRBV5-1
D gene: NA
CDR3 protein: CASSQDGPYEQYF
CDR3 DNA: TGCGCCAGCAGTCAAGACGGTCCCTACGAGCAGTACTTC

J gene: TRBJ1-5
CDR3 length: 14
clone size: NA
V gene: TRBV24-1
D gene: NA
CDR3 protein: CATSDRDSGQPQHF
CDR3 DNA: TGTGCCACCAGTGATCGCGACAGCGGACAGCCCCAGCATTTT

J gene: TRBJ1-2
CDR3 length: 16
clone size: many
V gene: TRBV15
D gene: NA
CDR3 protein: CATSRDRWGNVYGYTF
CDR3 DNA: TGTGCCACCAGCAGAGATCGTTGGGGGAACGTTTATGGCTACACCTTC

J gene: TRBJ1-5
CDR3 length: 15
clone size: many
V gene: TRBV12-3/TRBV12-4
D gene: TRBD1
CDR3 protein: CASRVTGGTDQPQHF
CDR3 DNA: TGTGCCAGCAGAGTAACAGGGGGCACGGATCAGCCCCAGCATTTT

J gene: TRBJ1-2
CDR3 length: 15
clone size: few
V gene: TRBV5-1
D gene: NA
CDR3 protein: CASSLLGGENYGYTF
CDR3 DNA: TGCGCCAGCAGCTTGCTCGGAGGGGAAAACTATGGCTACACCTTC

J gene: TRBJ2-3
CDR3 length: 14
clone size: few
V gene: TRBV4-2
D gene: TRBD2
CDR3 protein: CASSLTLAGDTQYF
CDR3 DNA: TGTGCCAGCAGCCTTACACTAGCGGGAGATACGCAGTATTTT

J gene: TRBJ2-1
CDR3 length: 14
clone size: many
V gene: TRBV3-1
D gene: TRBD2
CDR3 protein: CASSLAGEGDEQFF
CDR3 DNA: TGTGCCAGCAGCCTAGCGGGAGAAGGCGATGAGCAGTTCTTC

J gene: TRBJ2-5
CDR3 length: 15
clone size: many
V gene: TRBV15
D gene: NA
CDR3 protein: CATTEGGGLQETQYF
CDR3 DNA: TGTGCCACCACCGAGGGAGGGGGCCTCCAAGAGACCCAGTACTTC

J gene: TRBJ1-5
CDR3 length: 13
clone size: NA
V gene: TRBV4-1
D gene: NA
CDR3 protein: CASSQGTNQPQHF
CDR3 DNA: TGCGCCAGCAGCCAAGGGACGAATCAGCCCCAGCATTTT

J gene: TRBJ1-2
CDR3 length: 15
clone size: NA
V gene: TRBV20-1
D gene: TRBD1
CDR3 protein: CSANSFGQAMSGYTF
CDR3 DNA: TGCAGTGCTAATAGTTTCGGACAGGCTATGAGTGGCTACACCTTC

J gene: TRBJ2-7
CDR3 length: 14
clone size: many
V gene: TRBV25-1
D gene: NA
CDR3 protein: CASSDGDKTYEQYF
CDR3 DNA: TGTGCCAGCAGTGACGGGGACAAAACCTACGAGCAGTACTTC

J gene: TRBJ2-7
CDR3 length: 14
clone size: many
V gene: TRBV20-1
D gene: NA
CDR3 protein: CSASLVNLLYEQYF
CDR3 DNA: TGCAGTGCTAGTCTCGTGAACCTTCTCTACGAGCAGTACTTC

J gene: TRBJ2-1
CDR3 length: 18
clone size: many
V gene: TRBV7-9
D gene: TRBD2
CDR3 protein: CASSSLKLAGGKYNEQFF
CDR3 DNA: TGTGCCAGCAGCTCCCTTAAACTAGCGGGGGGAAAGTACAATGAGCAGTTCTTC

J gene: TRBJ1-1
CDR3 length: 17
clone size: many
V gene: TRBV6-2/TRBV6-3
D gene: NA
CDR3 protein: CASSYPLGGILNTEAFF
CDR3 DNA: TGTGCCAGCAGTTACCCACTCGGAGGGATTCTGAACACTGAAGCTTTCTTT

J gene: TRBJ1-3
CDR3 length: 16
clone size: NA
V gene: TRBV7-9
D gene: NA
CDR3 protein: CASRGRGPSSGNTIYF
CDR3 DNA: TGTGCCAGCAGGGGCCGAGGGCCGAGCTCTGGAAACACCATATATTTT

J gene: TRBJ2-4
CDR3 length: 16
clone size: few
V gene: TRBV24-1
D gene: NA
CDR3 protein: CATRTRSPLAKNIQYF
CDR3 DNA: TGTGCCACCAGGACGAGGAGTCCTTTAGCCAAAAACATTCAGTACTTC

J gene: TRBJ2-3
CDR3 length: 14
clone size: many
V gene: TRBV5-5
D gene: TRBD2
CDR3 protein: CASSFTSGTDTQYF
CDR3 DNA: TGTGCCAGCAGCTTTACTAGCGGGACAGATACGCAGTATTTT

J gene: TRBJ1-1
CDR3 length: 13
clone size: many
V gene: TRBV2
D gene: NA
CDR3 protein: CASSAAPGTEAFF
CDR3 DNA: TGTGCCAGCAGTGCTGCGCCGGGCACTGAAGCTTTCTTT

J gene: TRBJ2-5
CDR3 length: 15
clone size: many
V gene: TRBV2
D gene: TRBD2
CDR3 protein: CASRSGVASLETQYF
CDR3 DNA: TGTGCCAGCAGGAGCGGGGTTGCATCCTTAGAGACCCAGTACTTC

J gene: TRBJ1-2
CDR3 length: 15
clone size: many
V gene: TRBV5-1
D gene: TRBD1
CDR3 protein: CASSLSTGGRDGYTF
CDR3 DNA: TGCGCCAGCAGCTTGTCGACAGGGGGACGGGATGGCTACACCTTC

J gene: TRBJ1-4
CDR3 length: 15
clone size: few
V gene: TRBV9
D gene: NA
CDR3 protein: CASSVVGTDNEKLFF
CDR3 DNA: TGTGCCAGCAGCGTAGTAGGAACGGACAATGAAAAACTGTTTTTT

J gene: TRBJ1-1
CDR3 length: 16
clone size: few
V gene: TRBV6-2/TRBV6-3
D gene: NA
CDR3 protein: CASSYAAQGMNTEAFF
CDR3 DNA: TGTGCCAGCAGTTACGCCGCCCAGGGGATGAACACTGAAGCTTTCTTT

J gene: TRBJ1-5
CDR3 length: 17
clone size: NA
V gene: TRBV28
D gene: NA
CDR3 protein: CASSRHRWGYSNQPQHF
CDR3 DNA: TGTGCCAGCAGCCGGCATAGGTGGGGATATAGCAATCAGCCCCAGCATTTT

J gene: TRBJ2-2
CDR3 length: 15
clone size: NA
V gene: TRBV11-2
D gene: NA
CDR3 protein: CASSLGLGITGELFF
CDR3 DNA: TGTGCCAGCAGCTTAGGTCTCGGGATCACCGGGGAGCTGTTTTTT

J gene: TRBJ2-7
CDR3 length: 16
clone size: many
V gene: TRBV7-8
D gene: TRBD1
CDR3 protein: CASSDPDRVVSYEQYF
CDR3 DNA: TGTGCCAGCAGCGACCCAGACAGGGTGGTTAGCTACGAGCAGTACTTC

J gene: TRBJ2-2
CDR3 length: 15
clone size: many
V gene: TRBV11-2
D gene: TRBD1
CDR3 protein: CAVSRTGRATGELFF
CDR3 DNA: TGTGCCGTTTCAAGGACAGGACGTGCCACCGGGGAGCTGTTTTTT

J gene: TRBJ1-2
CDR3 length: 15
clone size: NA
V gene: TRBV18
D gene: TRBD1
CDR3 protein: CASSPTDRGIRGYTF
CDR3 DNA: TGTGCCAGCTCACCGACTGACAGGGGGATAAGGGGCTACACCTTC

J gene: TRBJ2-6
CDR3 length: 15
clone size: many
V gene: TRBV6-4
D gene: NA
CDR3 protein: CASRQTASGANVLTF
CDR3 DNA: TGTGCCAGCAGACAGACAGCCTCTGGGGCCAACGTCCTGACTTTC

J gene: TRBJ2-7
CDR3 length: 11
clone size: many
V gene: TRBV24-1
D gene: NA
CDR3 protein: CATSDSWKQYF
CDR3 DNA: TGTGCCACCAGTGATTCCTGGAAGCAGTACTTC

J gene: TRBJ2-1
CDR3 length: 16
clone size: many
V gene: TRBV4-2
D gene: TRBD1
CDR3 protein: CASSRRTGQTYNEQFF
CDR3 DNA: TGTGCCAGCAGCCGGAGAACGGGACAGACCTACAATGAGCAGTTCTTC

J gene: TRBJ2-7
CDR3 length: 14
clone size: NA
V gene: TRBV18
D gene: NA
CDR3 protein: CASSPSLSSYEQYF
CDR3 DNA: TGTGCCAGCTCACCGTCCCTCAGCTCCTACGAGCAGTACTTC

J gene: TRBJ2-2
CDR3 length: 15
clone size: few
V gene: TRBV10-2
D gene: NA
CDR3 protein: CASSEHYRSTGELFF
CDR3 DNA: TGCGCCAGCAGTGAGCATTACAGGAGCACCGGGGAGCTGTTTTTT

J gene: TRBJ2-7
CDR3 length: 15
clone size: many
V gene: TRBV7-9
D gene: NA
CDR3 protein: CASSQGGISSYEQYF
CDR3 DNA: TGTGCCAGCAGCCAAGGAGGGATAAGCTCCTACGAGCAGTACTTC

J gene: TRBJ1-2
CDR3 length: 14
clone size: many
V gene: TRBV29-1
D gene: NA
CDR3 protein: CSVDPYGLNYGYTF
CDR3 DNA: TGCAGCGTTGACCCCTACGGGCTAAACTATGGCTACACCTTC

J gene: TRBJ2-3
CDR3 length: 15
clone size: many
V gene: TRBV2
D gene: TRBD1
CDR3 protein: CATTWTGGLGDTQYF
CDR3 DNA: TGTGCCACCACCTGGACAGGGGGGTTAGGAGATACGCAGTATTTT

J gene: TRBJ2-2
CDR3 length: 16
clone size: NA
V gene: TRBV7-7
D gene: TRBD2
CDR3 protein: CASSLLAGEVTGALFF
CDR3 DNA: TGTGCTAGCAGCTTACTAGCGGGAGAGGTGACCGGGGCGCTGTTTTTT

J gene: TRBJ2-6
CDR3 length: 14
clone size: few
V gene: TRBV19
D gene: NA
CDR3 protein: CASNSGSGANVLTF
CDR3 DNA: TGTGCCAGTAACTCAGGCTCTGGGGCCAACGTCCTGACTTTC

J gene: TRBJ1-6
CDR3 length: 15
clone size: NA
V gene: TRBV6-1
D gene: NA
CDR3 protein: CASSESSGGNSPLHF
CDR3 DNA: TGTGCCAGCAGTGAATCTAGCGGGGGGAATTCACCCCTCCACTTT

J gene: TRBJ2-7
CDR3 length: 14
clone size: many
V gene: TRBV20-1
D gene: NA
CDR3 protein: CSARPSTSFNEQYF
CDR3 DNA: TGCAGTGCTAGACCATCGACTAGTTTCAACGAGCAGTACTTC

J gene: TRBJ2-7
CDR3 length: 14
clone size: NA
V gene: TRBV5-6
D gene: NA
CDR3 protein: CASSFVDRTYEQYF
CDR3 DNA: TGTGCCAGCAGCTTTGTTGACAGAACCTACGAGCAGTACTTC

J gene: TRBJ2-5
CDR3 length: 14
clone size: many
V gene: TRBV7-2
D gene: NA
CDR3 protein: CASSLVLTRETQYF
CDR3 DNA: TGTGCCAGCAGCTTAGTTTTGACACGAGAGACCCAGTACTTC

J gene: TRBJ2-2
CDR3 length: 12
clone size: many
V gene: TRBV7-9
D gene: NA
CDR3 protein: CASSWTAGELFF
CDR3 DNA: TGTGCCAGCAGTTGGACTGCCGGGGAGCTGTTTTTT

J gene: TRBJ2-1
CDR3 length: 13
clone size: NA
V gene: TRBV6-1
D gene: NA
CDR3 protein: CASQYARANEQFF
CDR3 DNA: TGTGCCAGTCAATATGCGAGGGCCAATGAGCAGTTCTTC

J gene: TRBJ2-5
CDR3 length: 14
clone size: NA
V gene: TRBV4-1
D gene: NA
CDR3 protein: CASSQRQDAETQYF
CDR3 DNA: TGCGCCAGCAGCCAACGACAGGACGCGGAGACCCAGTACTTC

J gene: TRBJ1-2
CDR3 length: 15
clone size: few
V gene: TRBV4-1
D gene: TRBD1
CDR3 protein: CASSQTTGTDYGYTF
CDR3 DNA: TGCGCCAGCAGCCAGACCACAGGGACAGACTATGGCTACACCTTC

J gene: TRBJ2-3
CDR3 length: 12
clone size: few
V gene: TRBV6-2/TRBV6-3
D gene: NA
CDR3 protein: CASSYQIDTQYF
CDR3 DNA: TGTGCCAGCAGTTACCAGATAGATACGCAGTATTTT

J gene: TRBJ2-7
CDR3 length: 12
clone size: NA
V gene: TRBV20-1
D gene: NA
CDR3 protein: CSARPQAYEQYF
CDR3 DNA: TGCAGTGCTAGGCCCCAGGCCTACGAGCAGTACTTC

J gene: TRBJ2-2
CDR3 length: 14
clone size: many
V gene: TRBV6-1
D gene: NA
CDR3 protein: CASSLGRSTGELFF
CDR3 DNA: TGTGCCAGCAGTTTGGGCCGTAGCACCGGGGAGCTGTTTTTT

J gene: TRBJ1-1
CDR3 length: 14
clone size: NA
V gene: TRBV4-1
D gene: TRBD1
CDR3 protein: CASSHGQGATEAFF
CDR3 DNA: TGCGCCAGCAGCCATGGACAGGGGGCCACTGAAGCTTTCTTT